This T cell receptor (beta chain) is from a study of T-cell memory formation after mild COVID-19. Study results and limitations: That cross-reactive memory joined was suggested by some responding clones appearing in pre-infection memory.

The sample holds a few counts of this clonotype. Its specificity is unknown. MiXCR, applied by TCRdb to the 5' RACE reads, yields one record per CDR3 protein. The sample has 250,000 to 350,000 distinct CDR3 sequences; 15% to 20% are singletons. The material sequenced was PBMCs or a T cell subset sorted from them (not recorded which). The TCR originated in a man aged 18 to 30 who had mild COVID-19 (a few samples of this study predate the infection). Cell type and time point are not known.

DNA of the CDR3: TGTGCCAGCAGTTTGAGTCAGAGGTCTTATGGCTACACCTTC. It specifies CASSLSQRSYGYTF. The chain combines TRBV12-3 or TRBV12-4 with TRBJ1-2, with D unclear. The CDR3 totals 14 residues. V lost 3 bases to trimming and J lost 5 bases, with 13 bases between them.